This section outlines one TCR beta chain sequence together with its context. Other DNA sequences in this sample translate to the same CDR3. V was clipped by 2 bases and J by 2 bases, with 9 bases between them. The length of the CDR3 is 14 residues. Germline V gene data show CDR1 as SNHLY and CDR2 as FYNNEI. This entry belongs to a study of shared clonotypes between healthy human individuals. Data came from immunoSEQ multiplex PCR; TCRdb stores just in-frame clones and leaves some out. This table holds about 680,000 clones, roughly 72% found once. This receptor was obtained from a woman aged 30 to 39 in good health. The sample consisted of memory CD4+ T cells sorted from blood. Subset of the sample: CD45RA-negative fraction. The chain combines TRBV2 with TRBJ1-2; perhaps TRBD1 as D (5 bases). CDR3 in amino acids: CASSESAGNYGYTF. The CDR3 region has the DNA TGTGCCAGCAGTGAATCGGCAGGGAACTATGGCTACACCTTC.